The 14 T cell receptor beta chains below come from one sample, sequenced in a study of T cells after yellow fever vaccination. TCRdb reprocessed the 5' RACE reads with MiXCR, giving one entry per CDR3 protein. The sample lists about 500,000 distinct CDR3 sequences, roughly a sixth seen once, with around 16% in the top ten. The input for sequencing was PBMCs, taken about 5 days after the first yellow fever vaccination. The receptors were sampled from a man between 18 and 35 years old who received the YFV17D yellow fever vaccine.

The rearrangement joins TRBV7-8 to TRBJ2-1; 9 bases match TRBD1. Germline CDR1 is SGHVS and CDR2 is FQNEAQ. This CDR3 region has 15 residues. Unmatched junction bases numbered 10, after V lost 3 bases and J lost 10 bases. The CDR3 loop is CASSFPGTGRREQFF. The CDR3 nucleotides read TGTGCCAGCAGCTTTCCCGGGACAGGGAGACGGGAGCAGTTCTTC.

In nucleotides, the CDR3 is TGTGCCAGCAGCGAGGGATGGGGGGCCGGAGAGACCCAGTACTTC. Translated, it gives CASSEGWGAGETQYF. J is TRBJ2-5 and V is TRBV9; D is perhaps TRBD1 or TRBD2 (6 bases each). The CDR3 runs 15 residues. The V gene's germline CDR1 is SGDLS and CDR2 YYNGEE. V was cut by 3 bases and J by 4 bases, with 16 bases left in between.

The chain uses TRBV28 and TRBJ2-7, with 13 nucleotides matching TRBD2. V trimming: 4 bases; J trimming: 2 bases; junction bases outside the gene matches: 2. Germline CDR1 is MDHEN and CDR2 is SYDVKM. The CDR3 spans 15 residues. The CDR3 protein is CASSSGLAGTYEQYV. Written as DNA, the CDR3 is TGTGCCAGCAGTTCGGGACTAGCGGGGACCTACGAGCAGTACGTC.

For the CDR3, the DNA is TGCGCCAGCACCCTCCAGAAAAGCACAGATACGCAGTATTTT. This gives the protein CASTLQKSTDTQYF. The chain links TRBV5-1 to TRBJ2-3; D is undetermined. V shed 6 bases and J shed 0 bases, with 11 bases lying between them. CDR1 and CDR2 from the germline V gene are SGHRS and YFSETQ. The CDR3 runs to 14 residues.

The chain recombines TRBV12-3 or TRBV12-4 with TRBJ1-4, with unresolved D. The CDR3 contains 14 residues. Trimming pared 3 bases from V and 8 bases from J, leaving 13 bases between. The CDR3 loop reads CASSFGREREKLFF. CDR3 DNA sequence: TGTGCCAGCAGTTTTGGTAGGGAGAGGGAAAAACTGTTTTTT.

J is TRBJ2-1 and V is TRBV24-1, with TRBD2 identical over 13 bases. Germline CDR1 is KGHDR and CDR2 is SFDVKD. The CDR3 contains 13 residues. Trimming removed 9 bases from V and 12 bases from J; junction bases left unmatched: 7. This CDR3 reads CATRRTSGGVQFF. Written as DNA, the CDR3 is TGTGCCACCCGGCGGACTAGCGGGGGTGTGCAGTTCTTC.

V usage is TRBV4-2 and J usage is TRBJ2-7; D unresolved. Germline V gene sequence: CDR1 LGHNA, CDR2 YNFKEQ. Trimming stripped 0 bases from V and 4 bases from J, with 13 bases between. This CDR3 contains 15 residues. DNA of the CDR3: TGTGCCAGCAGCCAAGAGGAGAACCGGATTTACGAGCAGTACTTC. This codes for CASSQEENRIYEQYF.

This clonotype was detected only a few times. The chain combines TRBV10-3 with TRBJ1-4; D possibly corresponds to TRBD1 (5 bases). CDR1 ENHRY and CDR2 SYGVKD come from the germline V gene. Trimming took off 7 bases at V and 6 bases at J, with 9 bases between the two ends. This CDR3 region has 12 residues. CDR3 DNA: TGTGCCATCACCCGAGGGGATGAAAAACTGTTTTTT. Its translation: CAITRGDEKLFF.

This chain's CDR3 is CASSPLSVGGYTF. The DNA of the CDR3 is TGTGCCAGCAGCCCCTTATCGGTCGGGGGCTACACCTTC. The chain carries TRBV27 and TRBJ1-2; D remains ambiguous. Per germline, CDR1 MNHEY and CDR2 SMNVEV (reference sequence). V lost 6 bases to trimming and J lost 8 bases, with 16 bases between them. The CDR3 has 13 residues.

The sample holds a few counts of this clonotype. CDR3 bases: TGTGCCAGCAGCTTAGTAGCCGGCCTCTACAATGAGCAGTTCTTC. Amino acid sequence: CASSLVAGLYNEQFF. The chain is built from TRBV7-9 and TRBJ2-1; D gene unclear. Trimming cost V 1 base and J 3 bases, with 10 bases left between them. CDR3 size: 15 residues. Germline-derived CDR1 and CDR2 are SEHNR and FQNEAQ (reference sequence). The whole variable domain, remainder taken from reference TRBV7-9 and TRBJ2-1, is DTGVSQNPRHKITKRGQNVTFRCDPISEHNRLYWYRQTLGQGPEFLTYFQNEAQLEKSRLLSDRFSAERPKGSFSTLEIQRTEQGDSAMYLCASSLVAGLYNEQFFGPGTRLTVL.

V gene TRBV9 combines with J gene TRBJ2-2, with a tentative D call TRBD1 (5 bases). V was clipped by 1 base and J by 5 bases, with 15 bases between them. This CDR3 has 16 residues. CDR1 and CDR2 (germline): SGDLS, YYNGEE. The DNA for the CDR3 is TGTGCCAGCAGCGTAAGGCCCAGGGTCGGAACCGGGGAGCTGTTTTTT. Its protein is CASSVRPRVGTGELFF.

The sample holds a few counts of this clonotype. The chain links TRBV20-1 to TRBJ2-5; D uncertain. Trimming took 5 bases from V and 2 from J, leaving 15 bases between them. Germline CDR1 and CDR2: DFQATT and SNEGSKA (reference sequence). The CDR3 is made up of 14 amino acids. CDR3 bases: TGCAGTGCTCCTGAGTGGATAGGGCAAGAGACCCAGTACTTC. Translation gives CSAPEWIGQETQYF.

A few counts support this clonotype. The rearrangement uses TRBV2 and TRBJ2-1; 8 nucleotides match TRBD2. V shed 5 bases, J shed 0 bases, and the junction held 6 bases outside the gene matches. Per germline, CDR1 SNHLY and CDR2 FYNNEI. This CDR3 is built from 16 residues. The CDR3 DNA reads TGTGCCAGCAGTTCCCGACTAGCGAGCTCCTACAATGAGCAGTTCTTC. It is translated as CASSSRLASSYNEQFF.

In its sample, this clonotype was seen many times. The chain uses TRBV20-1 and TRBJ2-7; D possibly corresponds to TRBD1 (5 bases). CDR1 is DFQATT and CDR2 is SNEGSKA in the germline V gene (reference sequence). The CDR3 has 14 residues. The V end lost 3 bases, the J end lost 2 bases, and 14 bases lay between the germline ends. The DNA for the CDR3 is TGCAGTGCTAGTAGGTTCCAAGGGGCCTACGAGCAGTACTTC. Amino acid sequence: CSASRFQGAYEQYF.